A selection of T cell receptor beta chains follows, all from one sample in a study of human T cells and chemical hapten exposure. Each CDR3 protein is one row after TCRdb ran MiXCR on the RACE reads. The sample carries some 200,000 distinct CDR3 sequences, approximately 29% recorded once. The input for sequencing was whole blood, taken in connection with sensitization to the hapten diphenylcyclopropenone (DPC). The receptors shown here come from a woman younger than 45 with alopecia areata. Some clones in this sample may be carry-over from other donors' samples. Each CDR3 is given with its conserved first and last residue. The D gene is left open where the match is weak. Size values are once, few and many counts, or a class for expanded clones, and some rows have none.

clone size	J gene	V gene	D gene	CDR3 protein	CDR3 DNA
few	TRBJ2-2	TRBV9	.	CASSAILGPGELFF	TGTGCCAGCAGCGCAATCCTAGGTCCCGGGGAGCTGTTTTTT
few	TRBJ2-7	TRBV15	.	CATSRDGGDPYEQYF	TGTGCCACCAGCAGAGACGGAGGGGACCCCTACGAGCAGTACTTC
.	TRBJ2-3	TRBV6-1	.	CASSAHRATSTDTQYF	TGTGCCAGCAGTGCCCACAGGGCGACTAGCACAGATACGCAGTATTTT
.	TRBJ2-1	TRBV28	TRBD2	CASSLGSGFRGEQFF	TGTGCCAGCAGTTTAGGTAGCGGGTTTCGAGGTGAGCAGTTCTTC
.	TRBJ2-5	TRBV5-6	.	CASSLTRDQETQYF	TGTGCCAGCAGCTTGACCAGGGACCAAGAGACCCAGTACTTC
few	TRBJ1-2	TRBV18	.	CASSGNVASYGYTF	TGTGCCAGCTCAGGGAATGTGGCCTCATATGGCTACACCTTC
few	TRBJ2-4	TRBV2	TRBD1	CASSPGTGRKLNIQYF	TGTGCCAGCAGTCCCGGGACAGGGCGAAAACTAAACATTCAGTACTTC
few	TRBJ2-1	TRBV12-3/TRBV12-4	TRBD2	CASSLKGLAGGDNEQFF	TGTGCCAGCAGTTTAAAGGGACTAGCGGGAGGAGACAATGAGCAGTTCTTC
.	TRBJ1-2	TRBV9	.	CASSVVSNYGYTF	TGTGCCAGCAGCGTAGTCAGTAACTATGGCTACACCTTC
few	TRBJ1-1	TRBV29-1	.	CSARGGSGTEAFF	TGCAGCGCGAGGGGCGGGTCCGGTACTGAAGCTTTCTTT
.	TRBJ2-3	TRBV29-1	.	CSVEPTASTDTQYF	TGCAGCGTTGAGCCGACAGCTTCCACAGATACGCAGTATTTT
.	TRBJ2-7	TRBV6-6	TRBD1	CASSQSGAGGKQYF	TGTGCCAGCAGTCAATCTGGGGCAGGGGGAAAGCAGTACTTC
few	TRBJ1-3	TRBV20-1	.	CSGMEGTGNTIYF	TGCAGTGGAATGGAGGGCACTGGAAACACCATATATTTT
.	TRBJ2-5	TRBV20-1	TRBD2	CSAVREGETQYF	TGCAGTGCTGTGCGGGAGGGGGAGACCCAGTACTTC
few	TRBJ1-2	TRBV28	TRBD1	CASRVGQGGNYGYTF	TGTGCCAGCAGGGTTGGACAGGGCGGTAACTATGGCTACACCTTC
.	TRBJ2-5	TRBV7-2	.	CASSLEVPPEGTQYF	TGTGCCAGCAGCTTAGAAGTTCCCCCTGAGGGGACCCAGTACTTC
many	TRBJ1-1	TRBV4-3	.	CASSQDRTPPSFF	TGCGCCAGCAGCCAAGATAGGACACCCCCTTCCTTCTTT
many	TRBJ1-3	TRBV28	.	CASSSKSSGNTIYF	TGTGCCAGCAGTTCCAAAAGCTCTGGAAACACCATATATTTT
few	TRBJ1-6	TRBV6-5	.	CASSYFKDDSPLHF	TGTGCCAGCAGTTACTTTAAGGACGATTCACCCCTCCACTTT
few	TRBJ1-2	TRBV28	.	CASSQNWGGNYGYTF	TGTGCCAGCAGTCAAAATTGGGGCGGAAACTATGGCTACACCTTC
few	TRBJ2-1	TRBV5-1	TRBD2	CASSAGTSGRLKFF	TGCGCCAGCAGCGCAGGTACTAGCGGGAGGTTAAAGTTCTTC
.	TRBJ1-5	TRBV28	.	CASSLYSYNQPQHF	TGTGCCAGCAGTTTATACAGTTACAATCAGCCCCAGCATTTT
.	TRBJ1-1	TRBV20-1	TRBD1	CSARDDRGRETEAFF	TGCAGTGCTAGAGATGATAGGGGGCGAGAGACTGAAGCTTTCTTT
few	TRBJ2-1	TRBV19	.	CASSINRVNEQFF	TGTGCCAGTAGTATCAACAGGGTCAATGAGCAGTTCTTC
.	TRBJ1-2	TRBV28	.	CASSPPRYYGYTF	TGTGCCAGCAGTCCCCCACGGTACTATGGCTACACCTTC
few	TRBJ2-7	TRBV28	.	CASSFRGRVGYF	TGTGCCAGCAGTTTTCGGGGGCGAGTGGGGTACTTC
.	TRBJ1-1	TRBV7-9	.	CASSLAGGDLEAFF	TGTGCCAGCAGCTTAGCGGGGGGGGACCTTGAAGCTTTCTTT
.	TRBJ1-3	TRBV18	.	CASSPLPPSGNTIYF	TGTGCCAGCTCACCACTCCCCCCCTCTGGAAACACCATATATTTT
.	TRBJ1-4	TRBV29-1	.	CSVVRDANEKLFF	TGCAGCGTTGTTCGGGACGCAAATGAAAAACTGTTTTTT
.	TRBJ1-2	TRBV27	.	CASSLLTGRGYTF	TGTGCCAGCAGTTTATTAACGGGGAGAGGCTACACCTTC
few	TRBJ2-3	TRBV6-2/TRBV6-3	TRBD1	CASRAPTGGRRDTQYF	TGTGCCAGCAGAGCTCCGACAGGGGGGCGGAGAGATACGCAGTATTTT
few	TRBJ2-3	TRBV7-2	.	CASSTVGFGQGHGYTQYF	TGTGCCAGCAGCACCGTAGGGTTCGGCCAGGGCCATGGTTATACGCAGTATTTT
.	TRBJ1-1	TRBV28	.	CASNWNTEAFF	TGTGCCAGCAACTGGAACACTGAAGCTTTCTTT
few	TRBJ1-2	TRBV10-3	TRBD1	CAISEGDRGVRGYTF	TGTGCCATCAGTGAGGGGGACAGGGGAGTTCGCGGCTACACCTTC
few	TRBJ2-3	TRBV29-1	.	CSVEGRNPSTDTQYF	TGCAGCGTTGAAGGAAGGAATCCTAGCACAGATACGCAGTATTTT
few	TRBJ1-2	TRBV6-2/TRBV6-3	.	CASSYGWGAPADYGYTF	TGTGCCAGCAGTTACGGTTGGGGGGCACCTGCGGACTATGGCTACACCTTC
few	TRBJ1-1	TRBV25-1	.	CASSEGGEAFF	TGTGCCAGCAGTGAGGGGGGGGAAGCTTTCTTT
few	TRBJ1-5	TRBV29-1	.	CSVAQGDNQPQHF	TGCAGCGTTGCACAGGGAGACAATCAGCCCCAGCATTTT
.	TRBJ1-4	TRBV2	.	CASSEAQGWGNEKLFF	TGTGCCAGCAGTGAGGCACAGGGTTGGGGTAATGAAAAACTGTTTTTT
.	TRBJ2-1	TRBV29-1	TRBD2	CGARPSGATYNEQFF	TGCGGCGCCCGACCCAGCGGGGCAACATACAATGAGCAGTTCTTC